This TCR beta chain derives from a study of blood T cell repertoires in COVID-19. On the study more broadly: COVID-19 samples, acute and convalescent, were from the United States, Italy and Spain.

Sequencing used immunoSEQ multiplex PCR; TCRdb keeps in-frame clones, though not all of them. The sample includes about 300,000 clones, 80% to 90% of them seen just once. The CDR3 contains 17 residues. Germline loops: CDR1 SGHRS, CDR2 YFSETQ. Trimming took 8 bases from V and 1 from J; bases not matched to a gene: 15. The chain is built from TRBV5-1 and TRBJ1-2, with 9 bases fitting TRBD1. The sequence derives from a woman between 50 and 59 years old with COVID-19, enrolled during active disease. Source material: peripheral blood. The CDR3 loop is CARTAPTGGFSNYGYTF. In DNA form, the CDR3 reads TGCGCCAGGACCGCCCCGACAGGGGGTTTCAGTAACTATGGCTACACCTTC.